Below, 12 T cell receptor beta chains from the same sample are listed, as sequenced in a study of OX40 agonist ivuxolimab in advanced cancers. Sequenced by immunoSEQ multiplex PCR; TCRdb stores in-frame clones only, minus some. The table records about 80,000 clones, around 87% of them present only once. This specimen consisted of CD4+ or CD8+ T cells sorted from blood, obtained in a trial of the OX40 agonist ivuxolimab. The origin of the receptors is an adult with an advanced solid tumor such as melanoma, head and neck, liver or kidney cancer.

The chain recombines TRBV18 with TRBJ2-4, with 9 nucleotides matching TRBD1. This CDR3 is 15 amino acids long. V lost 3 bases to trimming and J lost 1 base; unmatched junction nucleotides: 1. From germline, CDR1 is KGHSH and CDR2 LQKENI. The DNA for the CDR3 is TGTGCCAGCTCACCCGGGACAGGGGCCAAAAACATTCAGTACTTC. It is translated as CASSPGTGAKNIQYF. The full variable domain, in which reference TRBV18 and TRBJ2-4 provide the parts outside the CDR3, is NAGVMQNPRHLVRRRGQEARLRCSPMKGHSHVYWYRQLPEEGLKFMVYLQKENIIDESGMPKERFSAEFPKEGPSILRIQQVVRGDSAAYFCASSPGTGAKNIQYFGAGTRLSVL.

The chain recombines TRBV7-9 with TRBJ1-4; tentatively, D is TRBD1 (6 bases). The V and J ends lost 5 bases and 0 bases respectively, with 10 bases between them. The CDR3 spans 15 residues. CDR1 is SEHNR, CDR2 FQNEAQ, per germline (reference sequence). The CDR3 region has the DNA TGTGCCAGCAGCACCGGGACATCAACTAATGAAAAACTGTTTTTT. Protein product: CASSTGTSTNEKLFF.

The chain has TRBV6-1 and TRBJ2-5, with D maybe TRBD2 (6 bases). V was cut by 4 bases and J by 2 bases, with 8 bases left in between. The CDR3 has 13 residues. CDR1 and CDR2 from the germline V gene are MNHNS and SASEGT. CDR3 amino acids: CASSVAVQETQYF. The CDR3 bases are TGTGCCAGCAGTGTAGCGGTTCAAGAGACCCAGTACTTC.

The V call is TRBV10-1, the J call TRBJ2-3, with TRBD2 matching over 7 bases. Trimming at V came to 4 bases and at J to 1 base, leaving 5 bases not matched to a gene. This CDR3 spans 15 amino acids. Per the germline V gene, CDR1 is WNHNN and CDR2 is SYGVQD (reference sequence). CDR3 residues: CASSVSLAGTDTQYF. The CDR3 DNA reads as TGCGCCAGCAGTGTAAGCCTAGCGGGCACAGATACGCAGTATTTT.

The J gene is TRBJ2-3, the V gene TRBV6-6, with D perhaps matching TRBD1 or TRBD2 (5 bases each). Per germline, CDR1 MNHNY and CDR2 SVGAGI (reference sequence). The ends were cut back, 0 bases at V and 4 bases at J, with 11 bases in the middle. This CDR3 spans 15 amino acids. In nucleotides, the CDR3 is TGTGCCAGCAGTTACTCGGGGGAAAAAGCAGATACGCAGTATTTT. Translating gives CASSYSGEKADTQYF.

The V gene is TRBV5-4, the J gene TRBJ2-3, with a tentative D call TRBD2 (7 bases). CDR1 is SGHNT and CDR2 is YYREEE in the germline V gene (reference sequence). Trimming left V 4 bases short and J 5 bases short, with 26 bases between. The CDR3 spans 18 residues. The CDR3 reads CASSPARSLGGGGDTQYF. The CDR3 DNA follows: TGTGCCAGCAGCCCAGCAAGATCTCTAGGGGGGGGTGGAGATACGCAGTATTTT.

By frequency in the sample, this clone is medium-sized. CDR3 loop: CASSVAPSGYEQYF. The CDR3 nucleotides read TGTGCCAGCAGCGTAGCTCCTAGCGGCTACGAGCAGTACTTC. V is TRBV9 and J is TRBJ2-7; TRBD2 aligns across 7 bases. J gave up 3 bases and V 0 bases, and 3 bases lay outside the gene matches. The CDR3 totals 14 residues. The germline V gene has CDR1 SGDLS and CDR2 YYNGEE. The full variable domain, rest sourced from reference TRBV9 and TRBJ2-7, is DSGVTQTPKHLITATGQRVTLRCSPRSGDLSVYWYQQSLDQGLQFLIQYYNGEERAKGNILERFSAQQFPDLHSELNLSSLELGDSALYFCASSVAPSGYEQYFGPGTRLTVT.

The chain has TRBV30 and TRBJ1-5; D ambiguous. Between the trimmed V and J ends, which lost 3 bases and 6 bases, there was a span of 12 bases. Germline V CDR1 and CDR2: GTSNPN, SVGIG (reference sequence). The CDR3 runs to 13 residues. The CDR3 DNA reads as TGTGCCTGGAGCGCTACAGAAACTCAGCCCCAGCATTTT. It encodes CAWSATETQPQHF.

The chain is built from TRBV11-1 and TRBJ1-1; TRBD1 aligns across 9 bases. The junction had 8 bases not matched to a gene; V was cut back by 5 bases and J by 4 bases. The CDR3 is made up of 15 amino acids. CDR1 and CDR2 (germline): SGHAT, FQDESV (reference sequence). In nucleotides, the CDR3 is TGTGCCAGCAGCCAAAGGACAGGGGCGATCACTGAAGCTTTCTTT. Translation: CASSQRTGAITEAFF.

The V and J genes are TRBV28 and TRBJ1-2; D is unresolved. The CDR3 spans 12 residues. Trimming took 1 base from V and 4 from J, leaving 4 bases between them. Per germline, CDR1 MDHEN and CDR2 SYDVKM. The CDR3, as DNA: TGTGCCAGCAGTTTATCTCTCTATGGCTACACCTTC. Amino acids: CASSLSLYGYTF.

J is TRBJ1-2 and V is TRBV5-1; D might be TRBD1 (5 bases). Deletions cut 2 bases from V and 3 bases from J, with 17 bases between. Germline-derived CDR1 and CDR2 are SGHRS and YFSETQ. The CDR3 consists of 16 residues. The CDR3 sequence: CASSFSRDSNYYGYTF. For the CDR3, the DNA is TGCGCCAGCAGCTTCTCCCGAGACAGCAACTACTATGGCTACACCTTC.

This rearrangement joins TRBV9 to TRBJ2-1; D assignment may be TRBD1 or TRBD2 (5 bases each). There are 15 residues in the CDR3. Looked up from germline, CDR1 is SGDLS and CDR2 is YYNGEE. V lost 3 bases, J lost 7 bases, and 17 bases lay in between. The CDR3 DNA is TGTGCCAGCAGCGCAGATGGGGGTAGGGTTAATGAGCAGTTCTTC. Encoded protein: CASSADGGRVNEQFF.